These 7 T cell receptor beta chains originate from one sample sequenced in a study of Ad26.COV2.S vaccination and SARS-CoV-2 variants. Repertoires were generated with immunoSEQ multiplex PCR, while TCRdb's copy carries only in-frame clones and drops some. The table has some 390,000 clones, around 89% seen once. Treatment indicated: about 20 received Ad26.COV2.S at low or high dose, single or two shots; about 5 received placebo; per-sample allocation not given. The investigators took samples on day 63 after the first vaccine or placebo injection. The material was peripheral blood, obtained in a trial of Ad26.COV2.S vaccine versus placebo. The receptor set was obtained from a person aged 18-60 years who received the Ad26.COV2.S COVID-19 vaccine or a placebo.

The chain employs TRBV3-1 (or the pseudogene TRBV3-2) and TRBJ2-1; the D is unclear. The CDR3 is 15 residues long. V was pared by 3 bases and J by 3 bases, with 12 bases between. The germline V gene encodes CDR1 LGHDT and CDR2 YNNKEL (reference sequence). In nucleotides, the CDR3 is TGTGCCAGCAGCCAGAATGCAGGATACTACAATGAGCAGTTCTTC. The encoded protein is CASSQNAGYYNEQFF.

The chain is built from TRBV5-1 and TRBJ2-2; D is perhaps TRBD1 (5 bases). V lost 1 base, J lost 0 bases, and 7 bases lay in between. The V gene's germline CDR1 is SGHRS and CDR2 YFSETQ. The CDR3 has 15 amino acids. The CDR3 nucleotides read TGCGCCAGCAGCTTGAAGACAGCGAACACCGGGGAGCTGTTTTTT. Protein sequence: CASSLKTANTGELFF.

This chain joins TRBV27 and TRBJ2-2; no clear D. In germline, CDR1 is MNHEY, CDR2 SMNVEV (reference sequence). CDR3 length: 15 residues. Trimming removed 2 bases from V and 2 bases from J, with 9 bases in between. The CDR3 spells CASSLAAVNTGELFF. CDR3 DNA: TGTGCCAGCAGTTTAGCGGCAGTAAACACCGGGGAGCTGTTTTTT.

This rearrangement joins TRBV5-6 to TRBJ2-2, with 8 bases fitting TRBD1. The CDR3 contains 16 residues. The germline gives CDR1 SGHDT, CDR2 YYEEEE. V trimming: 0 bases; J trimming: 4 bases; junction bases outside the gene matches: 5. The DNA for the CDR3 is TGTGCCAGCAGCTTGGCCGGGACAGGACCCACCGGGGAGCTGTTTTTT. This encodes CASSLAGTGPTGELFF.

The genes are TRBV4-1 and TRBJ1-4; no reliable D call. Per the germline V gene, CDR1 is MGHRA and CDR2 is YSYEKL. This CDR3 has 15 amino acids. Trimming left V 0 bases short and J 7 bases short, with 12 bases between. The CDR3 region is CASSQDGFTFEKLFF. CDR3 DNA sequence: TGCGCCAGCAGCCAAGATGGGTTTACTTTTGAAAAACTGTTTTTT.

This clone has just one count. CDR3 in amino acids: CASSRLAGEDEQFF. The DNA for the CDR3 is TGTGCCAGCAGCCGACTAGCGGGAGAGGACGAGCAGTTCTTC. V usage is TRBV5-4 and J usage is TRBJ2-1, with 12 bases aligning to TRBD2. Germline V gene lookup returns CDR1 SGHNT and CDR2 YYREEE (reference sequence). V trimming: 4 bases; J trimming: 10 bases; junction bases outside the gene matches: 6. This CDR3 spans 14 amino acids.

The V gene is TRBV4-1, the J gene TRBJ1-1; D not resolved. From germline, CDR1 is MGHRA and CDR2 YSYEKL. V lost 1 base to trimming and J lost 6 bases, with 6 bases between them. CDR3 length: 12 amino acids. As DNA, the CDR3 is TGCGCCAGCAGCCAAGCGGGGTCTGAAGCTTTCTTT. Its protein product is CASSQAGSEAFF.